A single sample gave rise to the 3 T cell receptor beta chains below, sequenced in a study of T cell changes during pregnancy in multiple sclerosis (dated by TCRdb to about 2019). The method was the immunoSEQ multiplex PCR assay. As stored in TCRdb, this immuneACCESS dataset retains in-frame rearrangements with V and J assigned. A fraction of the clones does not appear; measured against another copy, unresolved V genes explain less than half of the discrepancy, and the remainder lacks a known reason. Present in this sample are under 70,000 clones, approximately 91% of which were seen just once. In total, the top ten clones hold 1% to 1.5% of the sample. The specimen was peripheral blood, collected in the second trimester of pregnancy. These receptors originate from a female donor with multiple sclerosis, enrolled in a pregnancy study.

The rearrangement uses TRBV27 and TRBJ2-1; 11 positions agree with TRBD2. The CDR3 runs to 14 residues. Losses at the gene ends were 6 bases for V and 6 bases for J; bases not matched to a gene: 4. Germline values: CDR1 MNHEY, CDR2 SMNVEV (reference sequence). The CDR3 protein is CASRPSGGTNEQFF. CDR3 sequence (DNA): TGTGCCAGCAGGCCTAGCGGGGGGACCAATGAGCAGTTCTTC.

The gene calls are TRBV5-1 and TRBJ1-2; 8 positions agree with TRBD1. Germline values: CDR1 SGHRS, CDR2 YFSETQ. This CDR3 is built from 13 residues. The J segment lost 7 bases and the V segment lost 4 bases, leaving 6 bases of the junction unmatched. CDR3 in DNA: TGCGCCAGCAGCCCGGACAGGGAGGGTGGCTACACCTTC. Protein: CASSPDREGGYTF.

The rearrangement links TRBV25-1 to TRBJ2-3; 7 nucleotides align to TRBD1. This CDR3 has 15 amino acids. Looked up from germline, CDR1 is MGHDK and CDR2 is SYGVNS. V lost 4 bases to trimming and J lost 2 bases; unmatched junction nucleotides: 6. The CDR3 is CASSGLQGITDTQYF. The CDR3 DNA follows: TGTGCCAGCAGTGGATTACAGGGGATCACAGATACGCAGTATTTT.